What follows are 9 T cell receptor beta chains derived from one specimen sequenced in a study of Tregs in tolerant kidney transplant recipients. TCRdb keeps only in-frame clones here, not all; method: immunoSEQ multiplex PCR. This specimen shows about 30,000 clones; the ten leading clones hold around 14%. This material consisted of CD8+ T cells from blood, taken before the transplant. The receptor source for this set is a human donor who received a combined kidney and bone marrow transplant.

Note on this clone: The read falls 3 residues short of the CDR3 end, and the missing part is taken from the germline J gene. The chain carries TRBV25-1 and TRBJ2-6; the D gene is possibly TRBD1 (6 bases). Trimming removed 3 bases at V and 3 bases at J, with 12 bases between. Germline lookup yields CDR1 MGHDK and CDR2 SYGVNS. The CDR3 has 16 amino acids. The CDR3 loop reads CASSDYAGDGANVLTF. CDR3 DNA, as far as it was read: TGTGCCAGCAGTGACTACGCAGGGGATGGGGCCAACGTC.

Partial CDR3 DNA: TGTGCCAGCAGCTTCCCGACTTCAGAA. It yields the protein CASSFPTSE. The whole CDR3 sequence reads CASSFPTSEAFF. V usage is TRBV7-2 and J usage is TRBJ1-1; D ambiguous. Coverage ceases 3 residues before the CDR3 finishes, and the germline J gene fills in the end. The CDR3 covers 12 residues. The germline CDR1 and CDR2 sequences are SGHTA and FQGNSA.

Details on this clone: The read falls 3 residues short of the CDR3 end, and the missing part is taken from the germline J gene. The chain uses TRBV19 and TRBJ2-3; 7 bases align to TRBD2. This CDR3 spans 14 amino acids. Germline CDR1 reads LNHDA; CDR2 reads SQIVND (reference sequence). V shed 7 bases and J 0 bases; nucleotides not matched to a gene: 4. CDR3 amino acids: CASTDSGSTDTQYF. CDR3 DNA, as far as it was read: TGTGCCAGTACAGATAGCGGGAGCACAGATACG.

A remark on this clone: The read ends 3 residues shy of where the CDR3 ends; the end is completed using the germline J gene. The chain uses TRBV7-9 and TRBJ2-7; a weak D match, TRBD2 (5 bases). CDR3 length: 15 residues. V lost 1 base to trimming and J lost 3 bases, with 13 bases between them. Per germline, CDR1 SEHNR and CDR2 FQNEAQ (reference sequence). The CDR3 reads CASSLGGLLGYEQYF. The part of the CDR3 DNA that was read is TGTGCCAGCAGCTTAGGAGGGCTTTTGGGCTACGAG.

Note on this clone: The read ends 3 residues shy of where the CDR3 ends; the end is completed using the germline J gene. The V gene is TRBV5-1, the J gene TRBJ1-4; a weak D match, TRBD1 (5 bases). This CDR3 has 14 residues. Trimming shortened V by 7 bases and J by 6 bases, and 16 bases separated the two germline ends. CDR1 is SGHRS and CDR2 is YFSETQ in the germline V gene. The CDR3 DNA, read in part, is TGCGCCAGCGCCCCCCGCAGGGTTGATGAAAAA. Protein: CASAPRRVDEK. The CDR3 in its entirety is CASAPRRVDEKLFF.

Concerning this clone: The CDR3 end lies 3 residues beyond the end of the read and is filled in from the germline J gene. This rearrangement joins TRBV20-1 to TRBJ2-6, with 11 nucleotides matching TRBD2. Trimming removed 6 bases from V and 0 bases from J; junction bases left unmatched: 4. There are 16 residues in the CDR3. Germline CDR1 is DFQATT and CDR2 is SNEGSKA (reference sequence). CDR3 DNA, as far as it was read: TGCAGTGCCCTAGCGGGAGGTGTCTCTGGGGCCAACGTC. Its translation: CSALAGGVSGANV. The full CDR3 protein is CSALAGGVSGANVLTF.

The CDR3 DNA, read in part, is TGTGCCAGTAGGTACGGCTACGAG. Protein product: CASRYGYE. The whole CDR3 sequence is CASRYGYEQYF. This rearrangement joins TRBV19 to TRBJ2-7, with unresolved D. Read sequence stops 3 residues before the CDR3 end, and the germline J gene provides the missing end. Trimming left V 6 bases short and J 3 bases short, with 6 bases between. CDR1 is LNHDA and CDR2 is SQIVND in the germline V gene (reference sequence). The CDR3 totals 11 residues.

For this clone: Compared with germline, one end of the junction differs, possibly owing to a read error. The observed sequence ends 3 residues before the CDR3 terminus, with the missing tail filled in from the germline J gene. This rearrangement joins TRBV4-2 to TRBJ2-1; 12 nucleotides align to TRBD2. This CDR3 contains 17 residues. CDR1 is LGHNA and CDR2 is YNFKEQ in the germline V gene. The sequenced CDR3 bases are TGCGCCAGCAGCCAGATAGGGCTAGCGGGAGGGAGGGATGAG. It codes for CASSQIGLAGGRDE. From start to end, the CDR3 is CASSQIGLAGGRDEQFF.

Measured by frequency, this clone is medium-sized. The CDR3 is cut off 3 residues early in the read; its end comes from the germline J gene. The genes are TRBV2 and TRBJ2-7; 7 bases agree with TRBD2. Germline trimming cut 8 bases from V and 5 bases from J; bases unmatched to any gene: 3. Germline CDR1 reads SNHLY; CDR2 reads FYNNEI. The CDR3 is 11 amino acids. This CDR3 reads CASSSGNEQYF. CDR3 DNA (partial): TGTGCCAGCTCTAGCGGTAACGAG.